The 25 T cell receptor beta chains reported below all come from one sample, sequenced in a study of shared clonotypes between healthy human individuals. The assay was immunoSEQ multiplex PCR, and TCRdb's table has in-frame clones only and misses some. The sample consists of approximately 480,000 clones, about 75% of them appearing once. The specimen was PBMCs. The source is a middle-aged woman in good health. Some clones in this sample may be carry-over from other donors' samples.

The chain recombines TRBV10-3 with TRBJ1-2; no clear D gene. The germline V and J ends were trimmed by 6 bases and 1 base, with 21 bases remaining between them. This CDR3 has 17 residues. CDR1 and CDR2 (germline): ENHRY, SYGVKD. The CDR3 bases are TGTGCCATCAGCGGCGGCCGGATTGGACGGATTAACTATGGCTACACCTTC. It yields the protein CAISGGRIGRINYGYTF.

J is TRBJ1-1 and V is TRBV28; 10 bases agree with TRBD1. V lost 4 bases, J lost 4 bases, and 9 bases stayed unmatched. The CDR3 has 16 amino acids. Germline CDR1 MDHEN, CDR2 SYDVKM. CDR3 nucleotides: TGTGCCAGCAGTTCACCGAGGGGACAGGGGAGCACTGAAGCTTTCTTT. It encodes CASSSPRGQGSTEAFF.

This chain uses TRBV4-2 with TRBJ2-1; 8 bases align to TRBD2. J lost 9 bases, V lost 0 bases, and 10 bases had no gene match. Germline-derived CDR1 and CDR2 are LGHNA and YNFKEQ. CDR3 length: 16 amino acids. The CDR3 protein is CASSQEPGLDVGEQFF. CDR3 DNA sequence: TGTGCCAGCAGCCAAGAACCGGGACTAGATGTCGGTGAGCAGTTCTTC.

The rearrangement joins TRBV4-1 to TRBJ1-4; the match to TRBD1 covers 7 bases. V lost 4 bases, J lost 7 bases, and 12 bases stayed unmatched. Looked up from germline, CDR1 is MGHRA and CDR2 is YSYEKL. The CDR3 sequence is 16 residues long. The CDR3: CASSPKRGGAGEKLFF. For the CDR3, the DNA is TGCGCCAGCAGCCCAAAAAGAGGGGGCGCCGGTGAAAAACTGTTTTTT.

The chain links TRBV19 to TRBJ1-1; D is unresolved. The CDR3 spans 12 residues. Germline V gene lookup returns CDR1 LNHDA and CDR2 SQIVND (reference sequence). Trimming shortened V by 5 bases and J by 4 bases, and 8 bases separated the two germline ends. Here the CDR3 DNA reads TGTGCCAGTAGTTTGGGTTTCACTGAAGCTTTCTTT. Translated, it gives CASSLGFTEAFF.

The V and J genes are TRBV9 and TRBJ2-3, with D perhaps TRBD2 (5 bases). Germline V gene sequence: CDR1 SGDLS, CDR2 YYNGEE. This CDR3 region has 16 residues. Trimming removed 5 bases from V and 0 bases from J, with 16 bases in between. In nucleotides, the CDR3 is TGTGCCAGCAGTGCCTCTGCAGCGGTAAGCACAGATACGCAGTATTTT. Amino acids: CASSASAAVSTDTQYF.

The rearrangement joins TRBV5-4 to TRBJ1-2; TRBD1 might be the D (5 bases). Trimming left V 4 bases short and J 0 bases short, with 7 bases between. Germline assignment: CDR1 SGHNT and CDR2 YYREEE (reference sequence). CDR3 length: 13 amino acids. The CDR3 reads CASSEGPNYGYTF. CDR3 nucleotide sequence: TGTGCCAGCAGCGAGGGGCCTAACTATGGCTACACCTTC.

This chain links TRBV7-9 with TRBJ2-5; TRBD2 is a possible D gene (6 bases). The CDR3 totals 12 residues. Trimming took 4 bases from V and 9 from J, leaving 12 bases between them. CDR1 and CDR2 from the germline V gene are SEHNR and FQNEAQ (reference sequence). As DNA, the CDR3 is TGTGCCAGCAGCTATGGGGAGGTGCCCCAGTACTTC. It is translated as CASSYGEVPQYF.

The J gene is TRBJ2-2, the V gene TRBV7-9; D is perhaps TRBD2 (6 bases). The CDR3 sequence is 12 residues long. Germline CDR1 SEHNR, CDR2 FQNEAQ (reference sequence). The chain's CDR3 is CAIAGRTGELFF. CDR3 DNA: TGTGCTATTGCGGGGAGGACCGGGGAGCTGTTTTTT.

The J gene is TRBJ2-7, the V gene TRBV30, with D perhaps TRBD1 or TRBD2 (5 bases each). This CDR3 is 14 amino acids long. The V and J ends lost 2 bases and 3 bases respectively, with 14 bases between them. Germline V gene lookup returns CDR1 GTSNPN and CDR2 SVGIG (reference sequence). CDR3 DNA sequence: TGTGCCTGGAGTCGGGACGTCCAAATCTACGAGCAGTACTTC. This sequence encodes CAWSRDVQIYEQYF.

CDR3 in DNA: TGTGCCAGCAGCACCGGGACTAGCGTGTATGAGCAGTTCTTC. The encoded protein is CASSTGTSVYEQFF. The chain couples TRBV5-6 to TRBJ2-1, with 10 bases identical to TRBD2. V dropped 4 bases and J dropped 8; count of bases not matched to a gene: 6. This CDR3 contains 14 residues. In germline, CDR1 is SGHDT, CDR2 YYEEEE. Based on the CDR3 plus reference TRBV5-6 and TRBJ2-1, the full variable domain is DAGVTQSPTHLIKTRGQQVTLRCSPKSGHDTVSWYQQALGQGPQFIFQYYEEEERQRGNFPDRFSGHQFPNYSSELNVNALLLGDSALYLCASSTGTSVYEQFFGPGTRLTVL.

Details on this clone: A far larger clone is just one base off, so this is likely a read error. The CDR3 carries no conserved terminal phenylalanine or tryptophan, so it likely arises from a read error. The V and J genes are TRBV11-2 and TRBJ2-7, with 8 bases that match TRBD2. The CDR3 totals 16 residues. Germline V gene data show CDR1 as SGHAT and CDR2 as FQNNGV. CDR3 amino acids: CASSQGVGSGSYEQYL. The CDR3 region has the DNA TGCGCCAGCAGCCAAGGGGTGGGAAGCGGGAGTTACGAGCAGTACCTC.

This clone was seen ten or more times. V is TRBV6-1 and J is TRBJ1-4, with TRBD1 matching over 9 bases. The germline CDR1 and CDR2 sequences are MNHNS and SASEGT. This CDR3 has 14 residues. V lost 5 bases, J lost 7 bases, and 5 bases stayed unmatched. DNA for the CDR3: TGTGCCAGCAGTAGGACAGGGGTGGGTGAAAAACTGTTTTTT. This codes for CASSRTGVGEKLFF.

Concerning this clone itself: Additional DNA sequences in this sample encode the identical CDR3. The V call is TRBV7-3, the J call TRBJ2-7, with TRBD1 as a possible D gene (6 bases). CDR1 is SGHTA and CDR2 is FQGTGA in the germline V gene. V lost 1 base to trimming and J lost 5 bases, with 9 bases between them. The CDR3 has 13 amino acids. In nucleotides, the CDR3 is TGTGCCAGCAGCTTAAACCGGGACAACGAGCAGTACTTC. As protein: CASSLNRDNEQYF. The full variable domain, rest sourced from reference TRBV7-3 and TRBJ2-7, is GAGVSQTPSNKVTEKGKYVELRCDPISGHTALYWYRQSLGQGPEFLIYFQGTGAADDSGLPNDRFFAVRPEGSVSTLKIQRTERGDSAVYLCASSLNRDNEQYFGPGTRLTVT.

The rearrangement joins TRBV4-1 to TRBJ2-1; TRBD2 might be the D (7 bases). Germline values: CDR1 MGHRA, CDR2 YSYEKL. The CDR3 sequence is 15 residues long. V lost 4 bases, J lost 3 bases, and 13 bases lay in between. The CDR3 is CASSREGGGYNEQFF. In DNA, the CDR3 is TGCGCCAGCAGCCGGGAGGGAGGGGGCTACAATGAGCAGTTCTTC.

This chain connects TRBV5-1 to TRBJ2-5; no clear D. The end of the DNA aligns better with TRBJ2-7, so the J call may be wrong. Germline lookup yields CDR1 SGHRS and CDR2 YFSETQ. CDR3 length equals 14 residues. The CDR3 DNA reads as TGCGCCAGCAGCTTGGAGGACGGATCCTACGAGCAGTACTTC. This codes for CASSLEDGSYEQYF.

This chain links TRBV19 with TRBJ1-5, with TRBD1 as a possible D gene (5 bases). Germline V CDR1 and CDR2: LNHDA, SQIVND (reference sequence). V was shortened by 5 bases and J by 0 bases, with 8 bases between the two germline ends. This CDR3 region has 14 residues. Here the CDR3 DNA reads TGTGCCAGTAGTTGGGGGGATAGCAATCAGCCCCAGCATTTT. Translation: CASSWGDSNQPQHF.

In this sample, this clone turned up a few times. This chain uses TRBV19 with TRBJ1-5; D is uncertain. From germline, CDR1 is LNHDA and CDR2 SQIVND (reference sequence). Trimming cost V 4 bases and J 0 bases, with 16 bases left between them. The CDR3 runs to 17 residues. The CDR3 DNA follows: TGTGCCAGTAGTAATGGCCCCAGGTCCGATAGCAATCAGCCCCAGCATTTT. Translated: CASSNGPRSDSNQPQHF.

V usage is TRBV9 and J usage is TRBJ1-2; tentatively, D is TRBD1 (6 bases). Germline V gene data show CDR1 as SGDLS and CDR2 as YYNGEE. Trimming removed 3 bases from V and 0 bases from J, with 9 bases in between. This CDR3 comprises 14 residues. CDR3 sequence: CASSGRGSNYGYTF. The CDR3 bases are TGTGCCAGCAGCGGGAGGGGGTCTAACTATGGCTACACCTTC.

The gene calls are TRBV9 and TRBJ1-4; 7 bases line up with TRBD1. The V gene end was trimmed by 1 base and the J gene end by 7 bases; junction bases not matched to a gene: 10. Germline CDR1 SGDLS, CDR2 YYNGEE. This CDR3 spans 16 amino acids. In DNA form, the CDR3 reads TGTGCCAGCAGCGTAAGGAGGGGGCGCCTGAGTGAAAAACTGTTTTTT. The encoded protein is CASSVRRGRLSEKLFF.

Concerning this clone itself: The junction shows a germline mismatch at one end, possibly a read error. The V gene is TRBV5-1, the J gene TRBJ2-3; 10 bases agree with TRBD2. Germline V gene sequence: CDR1 SGHRS, CDR2 YFSETQ. The CDR3 runs to 17 residues. CDR3 loop: CASSLFVASGSRDTQYF. Here the CDR3 DNA reads TGCGCCAGCAGCTTGTTTGTCGCTAGCGGGAGCAGAGATACGCAGTATTTT.

V is TRBV30 and J is TRBJ2-5, with a weak D call TRBD1 (6 bases). Germline lookup yields CDR1 GTSNPN and CDR2 SVGIG (reference sequence). CDR3 length equals 12 residues. V shed 2 bases and J shed 4 bases, with 8 bases lying between them. CDR3 sequence: CAWSTGRETQYF. The CDR3 DNA reads as TGTGCCTGGAGTACAGGGAGAGAGACCCAGTACTTC.

This clone was detected only a few times. The chain couples TRBV5-4 to TRBJ2-2; D might be TRBD1 (6 bases). The CDR3 spans 16 residues. V was trimmed by 0 bases and J by 0 bases, leaving 9 bases between them. Per the germline V gene, CDR1 is SGHNT and CDR2 is YYREEE (reference sequence). The chain's CDR3 is CASSLDRDANTGELFF. As DNA, the CDR3 is TGTGCCAGCAGCTTGGACAGGGACGCGAACACCGGGGAGCTGTTTTTT.

The V and J genes are TRBV6-5 and TRBJ2-2; TRBD2 aligns across 7 bases. After removal of 5 bases from V and 8 bases from J, the junction contained 11 bases not matched to a gene. In germline, CDR1 is MNHEY, CDR2 SVGAGI. This CDR3 spans 15 amino acids. CDR3 nucleotides: TGTGCCAGCAGTCAGGCGGGGGTACTCTCTGGGGAGCTGTTTTTT. Translation: CASSQAGVLSGELFF.

CDR3 amino acids: CASSLSGQDYNEQFF. The CDR3 DNA reads TGCGCCAGCAGCTTGAGCGGACAAGACTACAATGAGCAGTTCTTC. J is TRBJ2-1 and V is TRBV5-1; D may match TRBD1 or TRBD2 (5 bases each). V shed 1 base and J shed 3 bases, with 11 bases lying between them. This CDR3 has 15 residues. The V gene's germline CDR1 is SGHRS and CDR2 YFSETQ.